Listed below are T cell receptor beta chains from one sample, sequenced in a study of T cells in localized non-small cell lung cancer. Profiling relied on immunoSEQ multiplex PCR, and the TCRdb table lists in-frame clones only, not all of them. Counted here are about 5,500 clones, around 80% occurring once; the ten biggest clones make up almost 60%. The sequencing here drew on peripheral blood mononuclear cells, taken before any cancer treatment. The receptors come from an older female donor with stage II lung adenocarcinoma. CDR3s include the opening cysteine and the closing phenylalanine or tryptophan. Rows may omit the clone size; those that give it use once, few, many or a size class.

>-|TRBV18|TRBJ2-2
CASSPGNLGELFF
>-|TRBV9|TRBJ1-4
CASSLARDRVMTNEKLFF
>-|TRBV2|TRBJ1-2
CASRGTGGAYGYTF
>once|TRBV4-1|TRBJ1-1
CASSQDLARSDITEAFF
>-|TRBV30|TRBJ2-7
CAWSGGTGGSYEQYF
>few|TRBV2|TRBJ2-7
CASRAVDEQYF
>-|TRBV28|TRBJ1-2
CASSNPGHKINYGYTF
>-|TRBV29-1|TRBJ1-1
CSGTSTTNTEAFF
>once|TRBV5-8|TRBJ2-2
CASRGSGLRSTGELFF
>-|TRBV19|TRBJ2-2
CATQEGQLNTGELFF
>-|TRBV5-1|TRBJ2-1
CASSLGLGYNEQFF
>-|TRBV7-8|TRBJ2-7
CASSSGLAPEQYF
>-|TRBV27|TRBJ1-2
CASSDHPPNGYTF
>-|TRBV5-1|TRBJ1-1
CASSWDGENTEAFF
>few|TRBV7-3|TRBJ1-2
CASGGNYGYTF
>-|TRBV29-1|TRBJ1-3
CSVEALSGNTIYF
>-|TRBV2|TRBJ1-5
CASSESDGSNQPQHF
>-|TRBV27|TRBJ2-2
CASSLENLGTGELFF
>-|TRBV7-3|TRBJ2-1
CASSLGTSGSEQFF
>few|TRBV6-1|TRBJ1-6
CAYLAGDINSPLHF
>-|TRBV7-9|TRBJ1-5
CASSLFGNQPQHF
>-|TRBV2|TRBJ1-5
CASRAGQGRDQPQHF
>-|TRBV30|TRBJ2-1
CAWSLLPGTGINEQFF